The 29 T cell receptor beta chains given below trace back to one sample, sequenced in a study of vaccination effects on CD4 cells after COVID-19 (dated by TCRdb to between 2021 and 2024). The receptor library was made with the immunoSEQ multiplex PCR assay. TCRdb took over this immuneACCESS table, retaining in-frame rearrangements with V and J assigned. Such tables are incomplete; in checked studies, under half of the missing clones stem from an unresolved V gene, and the remainder is unexplained. The sample has 35,000 to 55,000 clones on record, 65% to 70% of them singletons. The biggest ten clones account for 25% to 40% of the sample. Antigens for these TCRs are unknown. The ViraFEST assay stimulated PBMC with viral peptide pools and then used TCR sequencing to identify antigen-specific CD4+ T cell clonotypes by expansion. After less than eleven days of culture, CD4+ T cells were isolated with the EasySep CD4+ T cell isolation kit. PCR-confirmed SARS-CoV-2 infection had occurred in convalescent patients between March and December 2020, before the Alpha, Beta and Delta variants emerged in the United States.

This specimen was CD4+ T cells from PBMCs cultured with a peptide pool, taken before COVID-19 vaccination. All receptors come from a human donor who had a prior SARS-CoV-2 infection.

This clone has just a few counts. The chain couples TRBV6-4 to TRBJ1-6; maybe TRBD1 (6 bases). CDR1 is MRHNA and CDR2 is SNTAGT in the germline V gene. This CDR3 is built from 15 residues. Trimming left V 5 bases short and J 0 bases short, with 8 bases between. The CDR3 nucleotides are TGTGCCAGCAGTTGGGACAACTCCTATAATTCACCCCTCCACTTT. Translation gives CASSWDNSYNSPLHF.

This clone appeared a few times. This chain uses TRBV9 with TRBJ1-2; D is undetermined. Germline V gives CDR1 SGDLS, CDR2 YYNGEE. The CDR3 has 14 amino acids. The V end was cut by 4 bases, the J end by 6 bases, with 16 bases between. The CDR3 loop is CASSPRTYVDGYTF. The CDR3 DNA follows: TGTGCCAGCAGCCCCCGGACCTACGTCGATGGCTACACCTTC.

The rearrangement joins TRBV7-8 to TRBJ2-7, with D possibly matching TRBD1 (6 bases). The length of the CDR3 is 15 residues. CDR1 and CDR2 (germline): SGHVS, FQNEAQ. Trimming took off 3 bases at V and 1 base at J, with 13 bases between the two ends. DNA of the CDR3: TGTGCCAGCAGCTTCGGGACACGGGGTTCCTACGAGCAGTACTTC. Translated: CASSFGTRGSYEQYF. Looking up the rest from reference TRBV7-8 and TRBJ2-7 gives the full variable domain: GAGVSQSPRYKVAKRGQDVALRCDPISGHVSLFWYQQALGQGPEFLTYFQNEAQLDKSGLPSDRFFAERPEGSVSTLKIQRTQQEDSAVYLCASSFGTRGSYEQYFGPGTRLTVT.

V usage is TRBV7-9 and J usage is TRBJ1-2; tentative D call: TRBD1 (5 bases). Per germline, CDR1 SEHNR and CDR2 FQNEAQ (reference sequence). V was pared by 1 base and J by 3 bases, with 9 bases between. The CDR3 loop spans 14 amino acids. The DNA for the CDR3 is TGTGCCAGCAGCTTAGTTGGGGGACACTATGGCTACACCTTC. Its translation: CASSLVGGHYGYTF.

The gene calls are TRBV5-4 and TRBJ1-1; D is possibly TRBD1 (6 bases). The germline V gene encodes CDR1 SGHNT and CDR2 YYREEE (reference sequence). There are 15 residues in the CDR3. V was cut by 4 bases and J by 3 bases, with 16 bases left in between. CDR3 residues: CASSPNRERYTEAFF. The CDR3 DNA reads TGTGCCAGCAGCCCAAACAGGGAAAGGTACACTGAAGCTTTCTTT.

This chain links TRBV11-2 with TRBJ1-6; D is undetermined. CDR3 length: 11 residues. The V end lost 5 bases, the J end lost 14 bases, and 10 bases lay between the germline ends. Germline CDR1 reads SGHAT; CDR2 reads FQNNGV. Here the CDR3 DNA reads TGTGCCAGCAGCGGCGGTGGTTCCCTCCACTTT. Its protein product is CASSGGGSLHF. The entire variable domain, with the rest obtained from reference TRBV11-2 and TRBJ1-6, is as follows: EAGVAQSPRYKIIEKRQSVAFWCNPISGHATLYWYQQILGQGPKLLIQFQNNGVVDDSQLPKDRFSAERLKGVDSTLKIQPAKLEDSAVYLCASSGGGSLHFGNGTRLTVT.

This rearrangement joins TRBV4-2 to TRBJ1-2, with D possibly being TRBD1 (5 bases). The germline V and J ends were trimmed by 1 base and 4 bases, with 13 bases remaining between them. This CDR3 region has 15 residues. CDR1 LGHNA and CDR2 YNFKEQ come from the germline V gene. The CDR3 region is CASSQAGQGAYGYTF. CDR3 sequence (DNA): TGTGCCAGCAGCCAAGCGGGGCAGGGCGCCTATGGCTACACCTTC.

The chain has TRBV13 and TRBJ2-5; D possibly corresponds to TRBD2 (6 bases). Between the trimmed V and J ends, which lost 1 base and 1 base, there was a span of 7 bases. Per germline, CDR1 PRHDT and CDR2 FYEKMQ (reference sequence). The CDR3 sequence is 14 residues long. CDR3 sequence (DNA): TGTGCCAGCAGCTTAGTAGCGGTCCAAGAGACCCAGTACTTC. Its protein is CASSLVAVQETQYF.

The chain has TRBV5-1 and TRBJ2-5; TRBD2 agrees at 9 bases. The CDR3 spans 16 residues. Germline CDR1 is SGHRS and CDR2 is YFSETQ. The V and J ends lost 0 bases and 3 bases, in that order; junction bases with no gene match: 6. As DNA, the CDR3 is TGCGCCAGCAGCTTGGCCTTTGGCGGGGGGGAAGAGACCCAGTACTTC. Translation gives CASSLAFGGGEETQYF.

The V call is TRBV7-9, the J call TRBJ1-3; TRBD1 aligns across 7 bases. The CDR3 has 17 residues. J gave up 0 bases and V 5 bases, and 10 bases lay outside the gene matches. Germline CDR1 reads SEHNR; CDR2 reads FQNEAQ (reference sequence). CDR3 sequence (DNA): TGTGCCAGCAGCCTCTTCGTTGGGACAGTCTCTGGAAACACCATATATTTT. The encoded protein is CASSLFVGTVSGNTIYF.

The chain links TRBV7-6 to TRBJ2-6; D gene unclear. Trimming stripped 3 bases from V and 0 bases from J, with 3 bases between. The CDR3 contains 14 residues. Germline values: CDR1 SGHVS, CDR2 FNYEAQ. The CDR3 protein is CASSFRSGANVLTF. CDR3 DNA: TGTGCCAGCAGCTTTCGCTCTGGGGCCAACGTCCTGACTTTC.

The rearrangement links TRBV7-2 to TRBJ1-2; D might be TRBD1 (5 bases). CDR3 length: 14 residues. V was shortened by 6 bases and J by 6 bases, with 17 bases between the two germline ends. Germline CDR1 SGHTA, CDR2 FQGNSA. CDR3: CASSFRGQLDGYTF. The CDR3 DNA is TGTGCCAGCAGTTTTAGAGGACAACTAGATGGCTACACCTTC.

This chain joins TRBV6-5 and TRBJ2-5, with D possibly being TRBD1 or TRBD2 (5 bases each). With 6 bases removed from V and 0 bases from J, the gap between germline ends came to 5 bases. The CDR3 spans 12 residues. The germline gives CDR1 MNHEY, CDR2 SVGAGI. This chain's CDR3 is CASRGDQETQYF. Written as DNA, the CDR3 is TGTGCCAGCAGGGGGGACCAAGAGACCCAGTACTTC.

This chain links TRBV5-4 with TRBJ2-2, with 11 bases matching TRBD2. The germline V gene has CDR1 SGHNT and CDR2 YYREEE (reference sequence). The CDR3 loop spans 16 amino acids. V lost 5 bases to trimming and J lost 7 bases; unmatched junction nucleotides: 10. CDR3: CASSNSGRAGVGELFF. The CDR3 DNA follows: TGTGCCAGCAGTAATAGCGGGAGGGCCGGTGTCGGGGAGCTGTTTTTT.

CDR3: CATSGTPGQGVTNEKLFF. In DNA form, the CDR3 reads TGTGCCACCAGCGGGACCCCGGGACAGGGGGTAACTAATGAAAAACTGTTTTTT. V gene TRBV15 combines with J gene TRBJ1-4; 11 positions match TRBD1. V was pared by 5 bases and J by 1 base, with 9 bases of the junction left unmatched. Germline V gene lookup returns CDR1 LNHNV and CDR2 YYDKDF (reference sequence). The CDR3 contains 18 residues.

The chain has TRBV7-9 and TRBJ2-5; D is ambiguous. CDR1 and CDR2 from the germline V gene are SEHNR and FQNEAQ (reference sequence). Trimming stripped 1 base from V and 5 bases from J, with 8 bases between. The CDR3 is made up of 13 amino acids. The CDR3 sequence is CASSLGVTETQYF. In DNA form, the CDR3 reads TGTGCCAGCAGCTTAGGGGTGACGGAGACCCAGTACTTC.

This clone appeared once. V gene TRBV4-1 combines with J gene TRBJ2-2; 9 bases map to TRBD2. CDR1 is MGHRA, CDR2 YSYEKL, per germline. This CDR3 spans 16 amino acids. The trim removed 4 bases at V and 4 bases at J, leaving 7 bases unmatched. CDR3 nucleotides: TGCGCCAGCAGCCGCGGGGGGGGCTGGGTCACCGGGGAGCTGTTTTTT. This codes for CASSRGGGWVTGELFF.

The chain carries TRBV27 and TRBJ1-2; D possibly corresponds to TRBD1 (6 bases). Germline V gene data show CDR1 as MNHEY and CDR2 as SMNVEV (reference sequence). The CDR3 has 13 amino acids. The V end lost 4 bases, the J end lost 7 bases, and 13 bases lay between the germline ends. The chain's CDR3 is CASSYGQYGGYTF. In DNA, the CDR3 is TGTGCCAGCAGTTACGGACAGTATGGTGGCTACACCTTC.

This chain connects TRBV5-5 to TRBJ1-4, with 7 bases lining up with TRBD1. Trimming cost V 4 bases and J 7 bases; bases outside gene matches: 13. The CDR3 sequence is 16 residues long. Germline V gene lookup returns CDR1 SGHKS and CDR2 YYEKEE (reference sequence). In DNA form, the CDR3 reads TGTGCCAGCAGCCCGACGACAGGGCACTTCAGTGAAAAACTGTTTTTT. This translates into CASSPTTGHFSEKLFF.

This clone has a handful of counts. The rearrangement uses TRBV6-2 or TRBV6-3 and TRBJ1-1, with D maybe TRBD1 (5 bases). The CDR3 runs to 12 residues. CDR1 MNHEY and CDR2 SVGEGT come from the germline V gene. V lost 0 bases and J lost 10, with 9 bases in between. CDR3 protein: CASSYSSGGAFF. CDR3 bases: TGTGCCAGCAGTTACTCGAGTGGGGGAGCTTTCTTT.

The V gene is TRBV18, the J gene TRBJ1-6; 7 positions agree with TRBD1. Per the germline V gene, CDR1 is KGHSH and CDR2 is LQKENI. This CDR3 has 18 residues. J was trimmed by 11 bases and V by 1 base; bases with no gene match: 17. Here the CDR3 reads CASSPLRGDSLTGAPLHF. In nucleotides, the CDR3 is TGTGCCAGCTCACCACTTCGAGGGGACAGTCTCACGGGGGCACCCCTCCACTTT.

The CDR3 region is CASSLGGVPNSPLHF. CDR3 DNA: TGCGCCAGCAGCTTGGGGGGGGTGCCCAATTCACCCCTCCACTTT. V is TRBV5-1 and J is TRBJ1-6; tentative D call: TRBD1 (5 bases). Germline CDR1 reads SGHRS; CDR2 reads YFSETQ. V was trimmed by 0 bases and J by 7 bases, leaving 11 bases between them. The CDR3 consists of 15 residues.

The CDR3: CASSPSTSGPETQYF. The CDR3 DNA follows: TGCGCCAGCAGCCCTTCGACTAGCGGCCCGGAGACCCAGTACTTC. This chain links TRBV5-1 with TRBJ2-5; the match to TRBD2 covers 9 bases. V lost 4 bases, J lost 5 bases, and 9 bases stayed unmatched. The CDR3 spans 15 residues. Per the germline V gene, CDR1 is SGHRS and CDR2 is YFSETQ.

V is TRBV6-6 and J is TRBJ1-2; D uncertain. V gave up 0 bases and J gave up 8 bases, with 10 bases separating them. This CDR3 region has 13 residues. The V gene's germline CDR1 is MNHNY and CDR2 SVGAGI (reference sequence). The CDR3: CASSYSMTGGYTF. The CDR3 DNA sequence: TGTGCCAGCAGTTACTCGATGACGGGGGGCTACACCTTC.

The genes are TRBV14 and TRBJ2-5, with D tentatively TRBD1 (5 bases). The germline V gene encodes CDR1 SGHDN and CDR2 FVKESK. There are 15 residues in the CDR3. Trimming cost V 0 bases and J 4 bases, with 12 bases left between them. The CDR3 sequence: CASSQDSGSGETQYF. The CDR3, as DNA: TGTGCCAGCAGCCAAGACTCAGGGTCGGGAGAGACCCAGTACTTC.

V usage is TRBV2 and J usage is TRBJ2-7; D uncertain. The germline V and J ends were trimmed by 4 bases and 0 bases, with 10 bases remaining between them. CDR3 size: 14 residues. Germline-derived CDR1 and CDR2 are SNHLY and FYNNEI. The CDR3 DNA reads TGTGCCAGCAGTGGAGGATACACCTCCTACGAGCAGTACTTC. This codes for CASSGGYTSYEQYF.

This chain joins TRBV2 and TRBJ2-5; D remains unclear. Between the trimmed V and J ends, which lost 7 bases and 2 bases, there was a span of 14 bases. There are 14 residues in the CDR3. CDR1 and CDR2 (germline): SNHLY, FYNNEI. The CDR3 loop reads CASTQTDQQETQYF. In DNA, the CDR3 is TGTGCCAGCACCCAGACGGACCAACAAGAGACCCAGTACTTC. Looking up the rest from reference TRBV2 and TRBJ2-5 gives the full variable domain: EPEVTQTPSHQVTQMGQEVILRCVPISNHLYFYWYRQILGQKVEFLVSFYNNEISEKSEIFDDQFSVERPDGSNFTLKIRSTKLEDSAMYFCASTQTDQQETQYFGPGTRLLVL.

This clone was found a few times. V and J are TRBV5-5 and TRBJ1-2; D gene unclear. V lost 4 bases and J 4 bases, leaving 14 bases between the germline ends. The V gene's germline CDR1 is SGHKS and CDR2 YYEKEE (reference sequence). The CDR3 spans 14 residues. CDR3 sequence reads: CASSEGRPIYGYTF. The CDR3 nucleotides read TGTGCCAGCAGCGAAGGCAGGCCTATCTATGGCTACACCTTC.

This chain uses TRBV19 with TRBJ1-4; a possible D gene is TRBD1 (5 bases). Germline V gene lookup returns CDR1 LNHDA and CDR2 SQIVND (reference sequence). The CDR3 has 14 amino acids. V was shortened by 5 bases and J by 5 bases, with 12 bases between the two germline ends. The CDR3 is CASSARGLNEKLFF. The CDR3 nucleotides read TGTGCCAGTAGTGCCCGGGGCCTAAATGAAAAACTGTTTTTT.